These T cell receptor beta chains were read from a single sample in a study of T cells after yellow fever vaccination. TCRdb reprocessed the 5' RACE reads via MiXCR and lists one record per CDR3 protein. The profile shows 500,000 to 650,000 distinct CDR3 sequences, over 9% of them singletons. The sequencing here drew on PBMCs, taken on the day of the yellow fever booster vaccination. These receptor sequences come from a man aged 25-45 years who received the YFV17D yellow fever vaccine. Each CDR3 is given with its conserved first and last residue. A D gene is named only where the DNA matches it firmly. Size is omitted from some rows. Given values are once, few, many or a class for expanded clones.

v_call: TRBV6-7
clone_size: few
j_call: TRBJ2-7
d_call: TRBD2
cdr3_nt: TGTGCCAGCAGTTACGCGGGGGCCTACGAGCAGTACTTC
cdr3_aa: CASSYAGAYEQYF

v_call: TRBV28
clone_size: .
j_call: TRBJ1-1
d_call: .
cdr3_nt: TGTGCCAGTGGGCCGCCTCAAAGCCGTGAAGCTTTCTTT
cdr3_aa: CASGPPQSREAFF

v_call: TRBV7-2
clone_size: .
j_call: TRBJ2-3
d_call: .
cdr3_nt: TGTGCCAGCAGCTTAGTTTTGGGGCCTAGCACAGATACGCAGTATTTT
cdr3_aa: CASSLVLGPSTDTQYF

v_call: TRBV27
clone_size: many
j_call: TRBJ2-7
d_call: TRBD2
cdr3_nt: TGTGCCAGCAGTTTAAAGGCGGGAGTCTACGAGCAGTACTTC
cdr3_aa: CASSLKAGVYEQYF

v_call: TRBV18
clone_size: few
j_call: TRBJ2-5
d_call: .
cdr3_nt: TGTGCCAGCTCACCACTGGACGAAGGAGAGACCCAGTACTTC
cdr3_aa: CASSPLDEGETQYF

v_call: TRBV3-1
clone_size: .
j_call: TRBJ2-3
d_call: .
cdr3_nt: TGTGCCAGCAGCCAACTTACCCGATTTGATACGCAGTATTTT
cdr3_aa: CASSQLTRFDTQYF

v_call: TRBV13
clone_size: .
j_call: TRBJ2-1
d_call: TRBD2
cdr3_nt: TGTGCCAGCAGTCAGGGACTAGCGGGAGGATATGAGCAGTTCTTC
cdr3_aa: CASSQGLAGGYEQFF

v_call: TRBV18
clone_size: many
j_call: TRBJ2-7
d_call: TRBD2
cdr3_nt: TGTGCCAGCTCCCGGACTAGCGGGAGGGCCTCCTACGAGCAGTACTTC
cdr3_aa: CASSRTSGRASYEQYF

v_call: TRBV6-9
clone_size: .
j_call: TRBJ2-1
d_call: .
cdr3_nt: TGTGCCAGCCCCACCCCGGGGGAGTTCAATGAGCAGTTCTTC
cdr3_aa: CASPTPGEFNEQFF

v_call: TRBV10-1
clone_size: few
j_call: TRBJ2-3
d_call: TRBD2
cdr3_nt: TGCGCCACGACAGCGGGAGCAGGCACAGATACGCAGTATTTT
cdr3_aa: CATTAGAGTDTQYF

v_call: TRBV20-1
clone_size: .
j_call: TRBJ2-3
d_call: TRBD2
cdr3_nt: TGCAGTGCTTTCCTAGCGGGACGGGTTACGCAGTATTTT
cdr3_aa: CSAFLAGRVTQYF

v_call: TRBV29-1
clone_size: .
j_call: TRBJ2-5
d_call: .
cdr3_nt: TGCAGCGTTGGTCTCGGGGCGGAGACCCAGTACTTC
cdr3_aa: CSVGLGAETQYF

v_call: TRBV12-3/TRBV12-4
clone_size: few
j_call: TRBJ2-3
d_call: TRBD1
cdr3_nt: TGTGCCAGCAGCAGGGGGCCCCCCCCCTTTTGGCCGTATTTT
cdr3_aa: CASSRGPPPFWPYF

v_call: TRBV7-6
clone_size: .
j_call: TRBJ2-7
d_call: .
cdr3_nt: TGTGCCAGCAGCTCCTACGGCGGGACTGGCGAGCAGTACTTC
cdr3_aa: CASSSYGGTGEQYF

v_call: TRBV20-1
clone_size: few
j_call: TRBJ2-7
d_call: TRBD1
cdr3_nt: TGCAGTGCTAGTGGGGACAGGGTTTTCTACGAGCAGTACTTC
cdr3_aa: CSASGDRVFYEQYF

v_call: TRBV9
clone_size: few
j_call: TRBJ2-3
d_call: TRBD2
cdr3_nt: TGTGCCAGCAGCGTCGGACTAGCGGCTGACCCAGATACGCAGTATTTT
cdr3_aa: CASSVGLAADPDTQYF

v_call: TRBV5-4
clone_size: .
j_call: TRBJ2-3
d_call: .
cdr3_nt: TGTGCCAGCATACAGGGAGATACGCAGTATTTT
cdr3_aa: CASIQGDTQYF

v_call: TRBV4-3
clone_size: few
j_call: TRBJ2-1
d_call: .
cdr3_nt: TGCGCCAGCAGCCAACGCGCGGGGGCGGGCGGAAACTACAATGAGCAGTTCTTC
cdr3_aa: CASSQRAGAGGNYNEQFF

v_call: TRBV6-2/TRBV6-3
clone_size: .
j_call: TRBJ2-7
d_call: .
cdr3_nt: TGTGCCAGCAGCCGCGGACAAAGGATCACTTATTCCTACGAGCAGTACTTC
cdr3_aa: CASSRGQRITYSYEQYF

v_call: TRBV20-1
clone_size: few
j_call: TRBJ2-2
d_call: .
cdr3_nt: TGCAGTGTCGCAGTCGCCAGGGAGCTGTTTTTT
cdr3_aa: CSVAVARELFF

v_call: TRBV7-9
clone_size: .
j_call: TRBJ2-4
d_call: TRBD1
cdr3_nt: TGTGCCAGCAGCCCAGACAGGGGGAGAGACATTCAGTACTTC
cdr3_aa: CASSPDRGRDIQYF

v_call: TRBV20-1
clone_size: few
j_call: TRBJ2-7
d_call: TRBD2
cdr3_nt: TGCAGTGCTAGAAGGACTAGCGGGAGGGGCTCCTACGAGCAGTACTTC
cdr3_aa: CSARRTSGRGSYEQYF

v_call: TRBV19
clone_size: .
j_call: TRBJ2-2
d_call: .
cdr3_nt: TGTGCCGGAAGTCCACAGGGGAACACCGGGGAGCTGTTTTTT
cdr3_aa: CAGSPQGNTGELFF